Below, 17 T cell receptor beta chains from the same sample are listed, as sequenced in a study of T cells in Graves' hyperthyroidism and ophthalmopathy. Amplification of TCR beta CDR3 regions used RNA as the template. TCR CDR3 regions were first amplified by RT-PCR with HTBI primers. TCRdb re-called the multiplex PCR reads with MiXCR, one entry per CDR3 protein. The data hold more than 300,000 distinct CDR3 sequences, with approximately 15% observed a single time. Sequenced: blood. The receptor source for this set is an older woman with Graves' hyperthyroidism.

Here the CDR3 DNA reads TGTGCCAGCAGCCTGGACAGGACTCTTAATGAAAAACTGTTTTTT. It codes for CASSLDRTLNEKLFF. The chain couples TRBV7-9 to TRBJ1-4; TRBD1 aligns across 7 bases. This CDR3 region has 15 residues. J was trimmed by 4 bases and V by 5 bases; bases with no gene match: 7. Per germline, CDR1 SEHNR and CDR2 FQNEAQ (reference sequence).

V and J are TRBV10-2 and TRBJ2-7; 9 nucleotides line up with TRBD1. Germline assignment: CDR1 WSHSY and CDR2 SAAADI. Unmatched junction bases numbered 8, after V lost 6 bases and J lost 5 bases. There are 14 residues in the CDR3. The CDR3 DNA reads as TGCGCCAGCAGGGATATACAGGGGGCCAACGAGCAGTACTTC. It specifies CASRDIQGANEQYF.

In its sample, this clonotype was seen a few times. The V and J genes are TRBV27 and TRBJ2-2; D may be TRBD1 or TRBD2 (5 bases each). Trimming pared 4 bases from V and 7 bases from J, leaving 13 bases between. Germline CDR1 MNHEY, CDR2 SMNVEV (reference sequence). This CDR3 is built from 14 residues. The CDR3 loop reads CASSWGSPSGELFF. In nucleotides, the CDR3 is TGTGCCAGCAGTTGGGGGAGTCCCAGCGGGGAGCTGTTTTTT.

This clonotype has at least ten counts. This sequence joins TRBV18 and TRBJ1-4; 7 bases align to TRBD1. The germline CDR1 and CDR2 sequences are KGHSH and LQKENI. V lost 4 bases and J lost 3; bases outside the gene matches: 5. There are 15 residues in the CDR3. The CDR3 protein is CASSRSTGSNEKLFF. The CDR3 DNA reads TGTGCCAGCTCACGTTCGACAGGGTCTAATGAAAAACTGTTTTTT.

The table lists this clonotype with a few counts. The rearrangement joins TRBV15 to TRBJ2-1; D ambiguous. Trimming left V 6 bases short and J 9 bases short, with 18 bases between. The CDR3 runs 14 residues. Germline V gives CDR1 LNHNV, CDR2 YYDKDF (reference sequence). The CDR3 nucleotides are TGTGCCACCAGGAATAATATTTGGGTATCTGAGCAGTTCTTC. This encodes CATRNNIWVSEQFF.

This clonotype was detected many times. The chain couples TRBV28 to TRBJ2-2; D is perhaps TRBD1 (6 bases). This CDR3 is 15 amino acids long. The ends were cut back, 6 bases at V and 2 bases at J, with 13 bases in the middle. Germline V gene data show CDR1 as MDHEN and CDR2 as SYDVKM. This chain's CDR3 is CASSSSRGNTGELFF. CDR3 DNA: TGTGCCAGCAGCTCTAGCAGGGGAAACACCGGGGAGCTGTTTTTT.

This clonotype has at least ten counts. The chain combines TRBV5-1 with TRBJ1-4, with D perhaps matching TRBD1 (5 bases). The CDR3 length is 17 residues. Per the germline V gene, CDR1 is SGHRS and CDR2 is YFSETQ. V was clipped by 4 bases and J by 5 bases, with 21 bases between them. CDR3 residues: CASSRRGSTGTNEKLFF. The CDR3, as DNA: TGCGCCAGCAGCCGGCGCGGTTCTACAGGAACCAATGAAAAACTGTTTTTT.

This clonotype has a count of ten or more. The chain uses TRBV6-5 and TRBJ1-2; 8 positions agree with TRBD1. The ends lost 0 bases at V and 1 base at J; junction bases unmatched: 10. From germline, CDR1 is MNHEY and CDR2 SVGAGI. The CDR3 length is 18 residues. The CDR3 DNA is TGTGCCAGCAGTTACTCGACTCCAGGGGGCTCGGATAACTATGGCTACACCTTC. Protein: CASSYSTPGGSDNYGYTF.

The chain is built from TRBV10-3 and TRBJ1-4; D gene unclear. CDR3 length: 14 amino acids. V was cut by 0 bases and J by 6 bases, with 8 bases left in between. The germline gives CDR1 ENHRY, CDR2 SYGVKD. For the CDR3, the DNA is TGTGCCATCAGTGAGTCAGGCTCGGATGAAAAACTGTTTTTT. Residues: CAISESGSDEKLFF.

This clonotype was counted only a few times. V is TRBV6-6 and J is TRBJ2-3, with 7 bases aligning to TRBD2. This CDR3 contains 16 residues. From germline, CDR1 is MNHNY and CDR2 SVGAGI (reference sequence). V lost 2 bases, J lost 0 bases, and 5 bases stayed unmatched. The CDR3 loop is CASSYLASGSTDTQYF. CDR3 DNA: TGTGCCAGCAGTTACCTCGCTAGCGGAAGCACAGATACGCAGTATTTT.

There are many counts of this clonotype. V usage is TRBV20-1 and J usage is TRBJ2-7; 10 bases line up with TRBD2. This CDR3 has 12 amino acids. CDR1 and CDR2 from the germline V gene are DFQATT and SNEGSKA (reference sequence). V was pared by 8 bases and J by 5 bases, with 6 bases of the junction left unmatched. The CDR3 here is CSPGLASNEQYF. CDR3 sequence (DNA): TGCAGTCCGGGACTAGCGTCCAACGAGCAGTACTTC.

This clonotype occurred many times. The chain uses TRBV6-1 and TRBJ1-2; the D gene is possibly TRBD1 (5 bases). V was pared by 5 bases and J by 0 bases, with 19 bases between. The CDR3 covers 17 residues. The germline gives CDR1 MNHNS, CDR2 SASEGT. This CDR3 reads CASSSSQAHLANYGYTF. The DNA of the CDR3 is TGTGCCAGCAGTTCTTCACAGGCCCATTTAGCTAACTATGGCTACACCTTC.

The sample holds a few counts of this clonotype. This sequence joins TRBV28 and TRBJ1-2, with TRBD1 matching over 8 bases. The CDR3 consists of 15 residues. From germline, CDR1 is MDHEN and CDR2 SYDVKM. V shed 6 bases and J 3 bases; nucleotides not matched to a gene: 9. CDR3 in amino acids: CASRRQGANDYGYTF. The DNA of the CDR3 is TGTGCCAGCAGGCGCCAGGGGGCGAACGACTATGGCTACACCTTC.

This clonotype was seen ten or more times. V is TRBV11-3 and J is TRBJ2-2; 7 nucleotides agree with TRBD2. The CDR3 is made up of 15 amino acids. V lost 6 bases to trimming and J lost 0 bases; unmatched junction nucleotides: 4. CDR1 SGHNT and CDR2 YENEEA come from the germline V gene. The CDR3 region has the DNA TGTGCCAGCAGGGAGCGGGGATCGAACACCGGGGAGCTGTTTTTT. Translating it yields CASRERGSNTGELFF.

This clonotype was seen at least ten times. The chain is built from TRBV12-3 or TRBV12-4 and TRBJ2-1; 10 bases map to TRBD2. The CDR3 loop spans 13 amino acids. The trim removed 6 bases at V and 6 bases at J, leaving 2 bases unmatched. The CDR3 DNA sequence: TGTGCCAGCAGGGGGACTAGCGCCAATGAGCAGTTCTTC. Its translation is CASRGTSANEQFF.

A few counts support this clonotype. V is TRBV7-2 and J is TRBJ2-7; 7 bases fit TRBD1. The CDR3 covers 16 residues. Germline CDR1 and CDR2: SGHTA and FQGNSA. Trimming took 5 bases from V and 3 from J; bases not matched to a gene: 13. The CDR3 region is CASSPLGQQPFYEQYF. In nucleotides, the CDR3 is TGTGCCAGCAGCCCATTGGGACAGCAACCATTCTACGAGCAGTACTTC.

The table lists this clonotype with a few counts. This may be a read error, as it is one base from a much larger clone. The chain links TRBV18 to TRBJ2-3; 10 bases align to TRBD2. This CDR3 contains 16 residues. Germline CDR1 KGHSH, CDR2 LQKENI. V lost 8 bases and J lost 1; bases outside the gene matches: 9. The CDR3 spells CASPLSGRARTDTQYF. CDR3 nucleotides: TGTGCCAGCCCCCTCAGCGGGAGGGCTCGCACAGATACGCAGTATTTT.